These 18 T cell receptor beta chains were sequenced from one sample in a study of control samples from healthy donors and cancer patients. Assay used: immunoSEQ multiplex PCR; TCRdb lists only in-frame clones, some missing. The sample holds roughly 88,000 clones, about 82% seen once. The source material was blood. The source is a young man in good health.

The chain recombines TRBV7-8 with TRBJ2-3; 8 bases are shared with TRBD2. V gave up 5 bases and J gave up 9 bases; unmatched junction bases: 1. CDR1 and CDR2 from the germline V gene are SGHVS and FQNEAQ. This CDR3 contains 11 residues. CDR3 region: CASSPGGTQYF. The DNA for the CDR3 is TGTGCCAGCAGCCCGGGAGGGACGCAGTATTTT.

The chain is built from TRBV5-1 and TRBJ2-7, with TRBD1 identical over 7 bases. CDR1 and CDR2 (germline): SGHRS, YFSETQ. Trimming cost V 0 bases and J 2 bases; bases outside gene matches: 8. The CDR3 extends over 16 amino acids. This CDR3 is CASSLGTLGQTYEQYF. The CDR3 DNA reads TGCGCCAGCAGCTTGGGGACTTTGGGACAGACCTACGAGCAGTACTTC.

The chain joins TRBV10-2 to TRBJ1-1; D not certain. Trimming cost V 0 bases and J 4 bases, with 9 bases left between them. CDR3 length: 14 residues. CDR1 is WSHSY and CDR2 is SAAADI in the germline V gene. For the CDR3, the DNA is TGCGCCAGCAGTGAGTCGGGTCAGTTCACTGAAGCTTTCTTT. It yields the protein CASSESGQFTEAFF.

V gene TRBV11-2 combines with J gene TRBJ2-1, with TRBD2 matching over 9 bases. With 0 bases clipped from V and 2 bases from J, the junction kept 5 bases outside the gene matches. CDR3 size: 17 residues. Germline V CDR1 and CDR2: SGHAT, FQNNGV. The CDR3 DNA reads TGTGCCAGCAGCTTAGAGGGGCGGGGGGGCCCCTACAATGAGCAGTTCTTC. Its translation is CASSLEGRGGPYNEQFF.

The chain is built from TRBV2 and TRBJ1-1, with D tentatively TRBD1 (5 bases). The CDR3 runs to 14 residues. The V end lost 8 bases, the J end lost 3 bases, and 16 bases lay between the germline ends. The germline CDR1 and CDR2 sequences are SNHLY and FYNNEI. CDR3: CASVGRGRDTEAFF. Written as DNA, the CDR3 is TGTGCCAGCGTGGGCCGAGGCAGGGACACTGAAGCTTTCTTT.

A remark on this clone: This specimen includes other DNA sequences encoding the same CDR3. The rearrangement uses TRBV5-1 and TRBJ2-7; tentative D call: TRBD1 (5 bases). From germline, CDR1 is SGHRS and CDR2 YFSETQ. Trimming took off 1 base at V and 2 bases at J, with 7 bases between the two ends. The CDR3 is 13 amino acids. Here the CDR3 reads CASSLTGPYEQYF. The CDR3 bases are TGCGCCAGCAGCTTGACAGGTCCCTACGAGCAGTACTTC.

This chain links TRBV4-2 with TRBJ1-1; a weak D match, TRBD1 (6 bases). This CDR3 is built from 15 residues. CDR1 and CDR2 from the germline V gene are LGHNA and YNFKEQ. Trimming took off 1 base at V and 4 bases at J, with 13 bases between the two ends. The CDR3 nucleotides read TGTGCCAGCAGCCAAGGAAACAGGGAGAGCACTGAAGCTTTCTTT. Encoded protein: CASSQGNRESTEAFF.

J is TRBJ2-1 and V is TRBV5-4; 7 nucleotides match TRBD1. The CDR3 covers 13 residues. From germline, CDR1 is SGHNT and CDR2 YYREEE (reference sequence). V lost 4 bases and J lost 9; bases outside the gene matches: 7. The CDR3 DNA reads TGTGCCAGCAGCCGTGGACAGGACGGTGAGCAGTTCTTC. Translation gives CASSRGQDGEQFF. Using reference TRBV5-4 and TRBJ2-1 for the parts outside the CDR3, the full variable domain is ETGVTQSPTHLIKTRGQQVTLRCSSQSGHNTVSWYQQALGQGPQFIFQYYREEENGRGNFPPRFSGLQFPNYSSELNVNALELDDSALYLCASSRGQDGEQFFGPGTRLTVL.

The J gene is TRBJ2-3, the V gene TRBV5-4, with 15 bases fitting TRBD2. J gave up 1 base and V 4 bases, and 10 bases lay outside the gene matches. The CDR3 covers 19 residues. Per germline, CDR1 SGHNT and CDR2 YYREEE (reference sequence). The CDR3, as DNA: TGTGCCAGCAGCACCTCCGGGACTAGCGGGGGGTTCGGCACAGATACGCAGTATTTT. It encodes CASSTSGTSGGFGTDTQYF. Full variable domain (rest looked up from reference TRBV5-4 and TRBJ2-3): ETGVTQSPTHLIKTRGQQVTLRCSSQSGHNTVSWYQQALGQGPQFIFQYYREEENGRGNFPPRFSGLQFPNYSSELNVNALELDDSALYLCASSTSGTSGGFGTDTQYFGPGTRLTVL.

The table lists this clone with a few counts. V and J are TRBV6-1 and TRBJ2-7; 7 positions match TRBD2. Germline values: CDR1 MNHNS, CDR2 SASEGT. The CDR3 runs to 16 residues. Trimming took 2 bases from V and 9 from J; bases not matched to a gene: 16. CDR3 in DNA: TGTGCCAGCAGTGAATTTCGACCGGGGGGTTCTTCCGCGCAGTACTTC. This sequence encodes CASSEFRPGGSSAQYF.

V is TRBV24-1 and J is TRBJ1-2; TRBD1 agrees at 11 bases. The trim removed 9 bases at V and 2 bases at J, leaving 7 bases unmatched. The CDR3 spans 15 residues. Germline CDR1 is KGHDR and CDR2 is SFDVKD. DNA of the CDR3: TGTGCCACCGGATTGGGACAGGGGGTAAACTATGGCTACACCTTC. Translated, it gives CATGLGQGVNYGYTF.

In DNA, the CDR3 is TGTGCCAGCAGCCCCGGTTCAGTTGGCTCAACTAATGAAAAACTGTTTTTT. It specifies CASSPGSVGSTNEKLFF. The chain joins TRBV3-1 (or the pseudogene TRBV3-2) to TRBJ1-4; D gene ambiguous. The CDR3 runs 17 residues. V lost 4 bases to trimming and J lost 0 bases, with 15 bases between them. Germline loops: CDR1 LGHDT, CDR2 YNNKEL (reference sequence).

The genes are TRBV28 and TRBJ1-5; maybe TRBD1 (5 bases). This CDR3 region has 19 residues. The V end lost 1 base, the J end lost 2 bases, and 21 bases lay between the germline ends. Germline V lookup: CDR1 MDHEN, CDR2 SYDVKM. This chain's CDR3 is CASSLFVQGDRVGNQPQHF. The CDR3 bases are TGTGCCAGCAGTTTATTCGTGCAGGGCGATCGTGTCGGCAATCAGCCCCAGCATTTT.

V usage is TRBV6-5 and J usage is TRBJ2-2, with TRBD1 matching over 8 bases. The CDR3 runs to 13 residues. Per germline, CDR1 MNHEY and CDR2 SVGAGI. V lost 6 bases to trimming and J lost 7 bases; unmatched junction nucleotides: 4. This CDR3 reads CASSRQGNGELFF. Written as DNA, the CDR3 is TGTGCCAGCAGCCGACAGGGGAACGGGGAGCTGTTTTTT.

This clone was counted between two and nine times. The chain has TRBV5-8 and TRBJ1-5, with TRBD1 matching over 8 bases. The CDR3 covers 14 residues. The J segment lost 5 bases and the V segment lost 4 bases, leaving 5 bases of the junction unmatched. Germline CDR1 SGHTS, CDR2 YDEGEE. CDR3 sequence: CASSVPGQDQPQHF. DNA of the CDR3: TGTGCCAGCAGCGTGCCGGGACAGGATCAGCCCCAGCATTTT.

The chain couples TRBV4-1 to TRBJ1-6; D is ambiguous. Germline V gene sequence: CDR1 MGHRA, CDR2 YSYEKL. This CDR3 has 19 residues. With 3 bases removed from V and 0 bases from J, the gap between germline ends came to 18 bases. CDR3 nucleotide sequence: TGCGCCAGCAGCCATTTGAGGGCCGGTTCGAGCTCCTATAATTCACCCCTCCACTTT. This codes for CASSHLRAGSSSYNSPLHF.

The V call is TRBV5-1, the J call TRBJ1-1; the D is unclear. CDR1 and CDR2 (germline): SGHRS, YFSETQ. This CDR3 has 15 residues. Trimming took 0 bases from V and 1 from J, leaving 10 bases between them. The CDR3 nucleotides read TGCGCCAGCAGCTTGGACGGACCCAAGAACACTGAAGCTTTCTTT. Residues: CASSLDGPKNTEAFF.

The V and J genes are TRBV4-2 and TRBJ2-2; a possible D gene is TRBD2 (6 bases). The CDR3 contains 16 residues. The V gene lost 0 bases and the J gene lost 6 bases, with 14 bases spanning the gap. From germline, CDR1 is LGHNA and CDR2 YNFKEQ. The CDR3, as DNA: TGTGCCAGCAGCCAAGAGGCGGCCTCGGGGGCCGGGGAGCTGTTTTTT. This sequence encodes CASSQEAASGAGELFF.